The T cell receptor (beta chain) described here comes from a study of blood T cells in healthy people across ages. Primers used in a second PCR of roughly 6 to 11 cycles were a sample-barcoded 5' primer and a J-beta primer mix. Each sample yielded at least 2.5 million CDR3-containing paired-end reads. TCRdb fed the 5' RACE reads into MiXCR, producing one record per CDR3 protein. The sample has about 970,000 distinct CDR3 sequences, roughly 47% seen once. Whole-study findings and limits: Higher naive T cell percentage went strongly together with higher TCR beta diversity. Diversity was higher, and naive CD4+ cells more numerous, in long-lived donors than in aged donors. There was no known CMV status for donors, so expanded clonotype changes were possibly confounded.

With regard to this clonotype: As yet, its antigen is unknown.

V lost 4 bases, J lost 6 bases, and 10 bases stayed unmatched. Germline values: CDR1 DFQATT, CDR2 SNEGSKA (reference sequence). The CDR3 has 16 residues. This clonotype originated in a woman aged 60 to 75 in good health. What was sequenced was blood. The chain couples TRBV20-1 to TRBJ2-1, with TRBD2 identical over 12 bases. Here the CDR3 reads CSAKTGTSGLSNEQFF. CDR3 nucleotide sequence: TGCAGTGCTAAAACCGGGACTAGCGGGTTATCCAATGAGCAGTTCTTC.